The rows below give T cell receptor beta chains drawn from one sample of a study of CD8 T cells in ankylosing spondylitis. TCRdb re-analysed the 5' RACE reads in MiXCR, keeping a single row per CDR3 protein. This table has about 540,000 distinct CDR3 sequences, roughly 13% appearing once. The sequenced sample was blood, either unsorted or a sorted T cell fraction (not recorded which). The receptor set was obtained from a male donor with ankylosing spondylitis. CDR3s include the opening cysteine and the closing phenylalanine or tryptophan. A D gene is named only where the DNA matches it firmly. A clone size is listed for some rows: how often the clone was seen (once, few, many), or a class if it is expanded.

J | D | V | length | size | DNA | CDR3
TRBJ2-1 | TRBD2 | TRBV2 | 16 | many | TGTGCCAGCAGCCGGGGACTAGCACACTCCTACAATGAGCAGTTCTTC | CASSRGLAHSYNEQFF
TRBJ1-1 | NA | TRBV25-1 | 16 | NA | TGTGCCAGCAGTGAATATAACAGGGCAGAGAACACTGAAGCTTTCTTT | CASSEYNRAENTEAFF
TRBJ2-5 | NA | TRBV7-9 | 16 | few | TGTGCCAGCAGCTTCTCATTGGGGGAGCTCACGGAGACCCAGTACTTC | CASSFSLGELTETQYF
TRBJ1-2 | TRBD1 | TRBV11-2 | 15 | NA | TGTGCCAGCAGCTTGGCAGGGGGAATTTACTATGGCTACACCTTC | CASSLAGGIYYGYTF
TRBJ2-3 | TRBD2 | TRBV5-6 | 16 | many | TGTGCCAGCAGCTTGGCCCTCGCGGGAGCAACAGATACGCAGTATTTT | CASSLALAGATDTQYF
TRBJ2-3 | NA | TRBV30 | 11 | few | TGTGCCTGGAGTGTTGAAGATACGCAGTATTTT | CAWSVEDTQYF
TRBJ2-1 | TRBD1 | TRBV5-1 | 15 | few | TGCGCCAGCAGCGGGTCAGGGGGTGGAAACAATGAGCAGTTCTTC | CASSGSGGGNNEQFF
TRBJ2-3 | TRBD2 | TRBV3-1 | 18 | few | TGTGCCAGCAGCCAAGGCGTAGCGGGAGGGCCGTGGGCAGATACGCAGTATTTT | CASSQGVAGGPWADTQYF
TRBJ2-1 | TRBD2 | TRBV18 | 15 | NA | TGTGCCAGCTCACCGGGACTAGCGGGAAACGATGAGCAGTTCTTC | CASSPGLAGNDEQFF
TRBJ2-2 | NA | TRBV5-1 | 17 | NA | TGCGCCAGCAGCTTGGCCCCCCCTGGGGTGGCCACCGGGGAGCTGTTTTTT | CASSLAPPGVATGELFF
TRBJ2-5 | TRBD1 | TRBV2 | 12 | NA | TGTGCCAGCGGGGACAGACAAGAGACCCAGTACTTC | CASGDRQETQYF
TRBJ2-3 | NA | TRBV3-1 | 14 | few | TGTGCCAGCAGCCAAGAACGACAGTCAGATACGCAGTATTTT | CASSQERQSDTQYF
TRBJ2-1 | NA | TRBV7-6 | 15 | NA | TGTGCCAGCAGCTTAGTGGGCGGGAACCACAATGAGCAGTTCTTC | CASSLVGGNHNEQFF
TRBJ1-5 | TRBD1 | TRBV5-8 | 15 | few | TGTGCCAGCAGCATATCCGGGACAGGGAATCAGCCCCAGCATTTT | CASSISGTGNQPQHF
TRBJ2-1 | TRBD1 | TRBV10-3 | 16 | NA | TGTGCCCTCAAATCCGACAGGGGAAGCTCCTACAATGAGCAGTTCTTC | CALKSDRGSSYNEQFF
TRBJ2-3 | TRBD2 | TRBV7-9 | 17 | NA | TGTGCCACCCCCTACCTCCCTAGCGGGGGGGGAGTTGATACGCAGTATTTT | CATPYLPSGGGVDTQYF
TRBJ2-7 | NA | TRBV5-1 | 14 | few | TGCGCCAGCAGCTTGTATTCGGAGGCCTACGAGCAGTACTTC | CASSLYSEAYEQYF
TRBJ2-1 | TRBD1 | TRBV5-1 | 16 | many | TGCGCCAGCAGCGTAAACCGGGACAGCCTCTACAATGAGCAGTTCTTC | CASSVNRDSLYNEQFF
TRBJ1-4 | NA | TRBV27 | 14 | many | TGTGCCAGCAGCAGGGCGGCAACTAATGAAAAACTGTTTTTT | CASSRAATNEKLFF
TRBJ2-7 | NA | TRBV12-1 | 16 | few | TGTGCCAGCAGCGCCGCTGCCCAAAAGATTATCTACGAGCAGTACTTC | CASSAAAQKIIYEQYF
TRBJ2-5 | NA | TRBV11-3 | 14 | few | TGTGCCAGCAGCCTAGGGGTGACGCCAGAGACCCAGTACTTC | CASSLGVTPETQYF
TRBJ1-6 | NA | TRBV19 | 13 | few | TGTGCCAGTAGTATGGGATGGAATTCACCCCTCCACTTT | CASSMGWNSPLHF
TRBJ1-1 | NA | TRBV12-3/TRBV12-4 | 13 | NA | TGTGCCAGCAGTGAACATATGAACACTGAAGCTTTCTTT | CASSEHMNTEAFF
TRBJ2-1 | NA | TRBV20-1 | 13 | NA | TGCAGTGCTAGGGACCGGGTACACAATGAGCAGTTCTTC | CSARDRVHNEQFF
TRBJ2-2 | NA | TRBV5-1 | 14 | many | TGCGCCAGCAGCTTGGGGACCGACACCGGGGAGCTGTTTTTT | CASSLGTDTGELFF
TRBJ2-1 | TRBD2 | TRBV18 | 15 | many | TGTGCCAGCTCACCGGGACTAGCGGGAGCGCCTGAGCAGTTCTTC | CASSPGLAGAPEQFF
TRBJ1-6 | TRBD1 | TRBV5-4 | 14 | few | TGTGCCAGCAGCTGGGGGACAGGGGAGTCACCCCTCCACTTT | CASSWGTGESPLHF
TRBJ1-2 | TRBD1 | TRBV12-3/TRBV12-4 | 14 | many | TGTGCCAGCACCCAGACAGGGTCCAACTATGGCTACACCTTC | CASTQTGSNYGYTF
TRBJ1-2 | NA | TRBV12-3/TRBV12-4 | 13 | few | TGTGCCAGCAGTCCTACGGGACTCTATGGCTACACCTTC | CASSPTGLYGYTF
TRBJ2-7 | TRBD1 | TRBV19 | 15 | once | TGTGCCAGTAGTATCGCCGGGACAGGGGTGCACGAGCAGTACTTC | CASSIAGTGVHEQYF
TRBJ1-1 | NA | TRBV5-1 | 15 | few | TGCGCCAGCAGCTTGGCCTCGGGGCTAGGGACTGAAGCTTTCTTT | CASSLASGLGTEAFF
TRBJ1-6 | NA | TRBV7-8 | 15 | few | TGTGCCAGCAGCTCCCGGAGGAGCGCGAATTCACCCCTCCACTTT | CASSSRRSANSPLHF
TRBJ2-2 | NA | TRBV6-1 | 17 | few | TGTGCCAGCAGTGGCGGCCCCGGGACACCGAACACCGGGGAGCTGTTTTTT | CASSGGPGTPNTGELFF
TRBJ2-1 | TRBD1 | TRBV29-1 | 15 | few | TGCAGCGTTGAAGGTAGGGACAGGCCCCTAGGTGAGCAGTTCTTC | CSVEGRDRPLGEQFF
TRBJ1-1 | NA | TRBV20-1 | 14 | few | TGCAGTGCCGTGAAGGACACGGCAGGGACTGAAGCTTTCTTT | CSAVKDTAGTEAFF
TRBJ1-2 | NA | TRBV11-2 | 16 | NA | TGTGCCAGCAGCTCGCCGGAGGCTGGTGTGATCTATGGCTACACCTTC | CASSSPEAGVIYGYTF
TRBJ2-5 | NA | TRBV12-3/TRBV12-4 | 15 | few | TGTGCCAGCACCCGGGGCGGGAACGGGCAAGAGACCCAGTACTTC | CASTRGGNGQETQYF